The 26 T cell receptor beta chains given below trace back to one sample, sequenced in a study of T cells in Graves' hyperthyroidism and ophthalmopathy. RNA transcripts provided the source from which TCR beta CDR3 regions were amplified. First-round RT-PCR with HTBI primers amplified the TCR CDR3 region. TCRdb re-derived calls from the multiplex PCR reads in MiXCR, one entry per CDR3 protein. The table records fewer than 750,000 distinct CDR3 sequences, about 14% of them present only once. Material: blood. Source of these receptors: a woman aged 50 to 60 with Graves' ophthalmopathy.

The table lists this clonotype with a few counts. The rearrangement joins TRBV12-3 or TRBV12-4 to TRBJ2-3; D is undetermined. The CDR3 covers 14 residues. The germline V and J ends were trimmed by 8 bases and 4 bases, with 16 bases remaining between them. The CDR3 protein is CASLGVSLSDTQYF. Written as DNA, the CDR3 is TGTGCCAGCTTGGGCGTAAGTCTTTCAGATACGCAGTATTTT.

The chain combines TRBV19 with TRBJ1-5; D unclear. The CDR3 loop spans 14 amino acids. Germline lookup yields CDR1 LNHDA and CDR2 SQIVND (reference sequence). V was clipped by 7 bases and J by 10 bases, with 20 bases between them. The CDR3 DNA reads TGTGCCAGTAAAGGCGGACCGGGCTCTCGACCCCAGCATTTT. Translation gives CASKGGPGSRPQHF. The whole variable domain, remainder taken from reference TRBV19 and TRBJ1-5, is DGGITQSPKYLFRKEGQNVTLSCEQNLNHDAMYWYRQDPGQGLRLIYYSQIVNDFQKGDIAEGYSVSREKKESFPLTVTSAQKNPTAFYLCASKGGPGSRPQHFGDGTRLSIL.

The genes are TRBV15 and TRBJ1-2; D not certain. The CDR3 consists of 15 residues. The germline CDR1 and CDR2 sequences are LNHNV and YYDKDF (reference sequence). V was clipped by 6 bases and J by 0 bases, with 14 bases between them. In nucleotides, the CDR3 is TGTGCCACCAGTACCCCGGGTCAGTCTAACTATGGCTACACCTTC. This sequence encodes CATSTPGQSNYGYTF.

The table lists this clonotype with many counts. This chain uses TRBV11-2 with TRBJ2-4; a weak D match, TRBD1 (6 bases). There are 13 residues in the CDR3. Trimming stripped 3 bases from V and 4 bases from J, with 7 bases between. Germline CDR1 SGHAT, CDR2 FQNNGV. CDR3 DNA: TGTGCCAGCAGCTTTGGACAGAAAAACATTCAGTACTTC. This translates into CASSFGQKNIQYF.

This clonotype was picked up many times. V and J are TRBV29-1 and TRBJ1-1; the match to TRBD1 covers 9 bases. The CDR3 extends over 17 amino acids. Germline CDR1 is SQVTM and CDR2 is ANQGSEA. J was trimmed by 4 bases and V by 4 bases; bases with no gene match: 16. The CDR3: CSVARRDRAQGFTEAFF. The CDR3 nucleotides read TGCAGCGTTGCGAGACGGGACAGGGCCCAAGGGTTCACTGAAGCTTTCTTT.

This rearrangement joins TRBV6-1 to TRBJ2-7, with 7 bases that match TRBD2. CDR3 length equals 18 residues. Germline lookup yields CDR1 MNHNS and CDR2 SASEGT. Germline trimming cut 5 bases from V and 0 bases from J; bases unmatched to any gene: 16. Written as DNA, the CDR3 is TGTGCCAGCAGTCATCGCTTAACACTAGCGCGAAGCTCCTACGAGCAGTACTTC. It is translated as CASSHRLTLARSSYEQYF.

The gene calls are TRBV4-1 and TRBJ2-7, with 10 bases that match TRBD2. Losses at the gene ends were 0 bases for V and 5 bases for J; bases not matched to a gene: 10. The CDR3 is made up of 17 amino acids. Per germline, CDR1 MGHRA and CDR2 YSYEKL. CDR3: CASSQESGRAISHEQYF. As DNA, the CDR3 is TGCGCCAGCAGCCAAGAAAGCGGGAGGGCCATCTCGCACGAGCAGTACTTC.

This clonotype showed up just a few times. The CDR3 protein is CATSDFNRYNEQFF. The CDR3 DNA reads TGTGCCACCAGTGATTTTAACAGATACAATGAGCAGTTCTTC. The chain joins TRBV24-1 to TRBJ2-1; D gene unclear. Germline V gene data show CDR1 as KGHDR and CDR2 as SFDVKD. CDR3 length: 14 amino acids. V was trimmed by 1 base and J by 4 bases, leaving 7 bases between them.

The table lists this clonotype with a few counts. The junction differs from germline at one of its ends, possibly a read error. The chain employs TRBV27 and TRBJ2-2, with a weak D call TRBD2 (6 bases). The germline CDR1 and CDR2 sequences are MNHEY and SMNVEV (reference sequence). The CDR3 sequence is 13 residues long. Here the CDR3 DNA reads TGTACCAGCAATCCCGGGGGCACCGGGGAGCTGTTTTTT. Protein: CTSNPGGTGELFF.

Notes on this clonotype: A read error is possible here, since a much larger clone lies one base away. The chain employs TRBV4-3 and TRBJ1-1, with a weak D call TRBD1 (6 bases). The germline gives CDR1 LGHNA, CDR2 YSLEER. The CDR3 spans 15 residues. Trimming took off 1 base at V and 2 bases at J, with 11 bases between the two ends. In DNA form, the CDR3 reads TGCGCCAGCAGCCAAGTCAGGGGAGATAACACTGAAGCTTTCTTT. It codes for CASSQVRGDNTEAFF.

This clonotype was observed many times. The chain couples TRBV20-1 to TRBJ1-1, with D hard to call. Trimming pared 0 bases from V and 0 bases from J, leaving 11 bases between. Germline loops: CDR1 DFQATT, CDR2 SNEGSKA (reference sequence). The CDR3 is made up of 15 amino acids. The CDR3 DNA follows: TGCAGTGCTAGAGAGTTCGTAAACATGAACACTGAAGCTTTCTTT. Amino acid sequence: CSAREFVNMNTEAFF.

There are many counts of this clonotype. DNA of the CDR3: TGTGCCAGCTCACCCCAGGGGGCTATGAACACTGAAGCTTTCTTT. As protein: CASSPQGAMNTEAFF. V usage is TRBV18 and J usage is TRBJ1-1; 8 bases align to TRBD1. Germline trimming cut 3 bases from V and 0 bases from J; bases unmatched to any gene: 3. Per germline, CDR1 KGHSH and CDR2 LQKENI. The CDR3 contains 15 residues.

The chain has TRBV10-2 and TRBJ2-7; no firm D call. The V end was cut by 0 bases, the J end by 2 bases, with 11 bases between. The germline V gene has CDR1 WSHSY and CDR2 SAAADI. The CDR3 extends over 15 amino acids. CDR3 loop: CASSESGDGTYEQYF. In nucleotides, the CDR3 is TGCGCCAGCAGTGAGTCGGGTGACGGTACCTACGAGCAGTACTTC.

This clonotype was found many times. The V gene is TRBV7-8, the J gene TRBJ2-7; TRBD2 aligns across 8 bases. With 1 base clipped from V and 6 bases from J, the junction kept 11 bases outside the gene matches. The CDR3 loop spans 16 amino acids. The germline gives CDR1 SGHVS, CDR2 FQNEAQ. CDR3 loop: CASSLVLAGGSTEQYF. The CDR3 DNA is TGTGCCAGCAGCTTAGTACTTGCGGGAGGTAGTACCGAGCAGTACTTC.

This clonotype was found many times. The CDR3 region has the DNA TGTGCCAGCACCCCGACTAGCTATGAGCAGTTCTTC. Amino acid sequence: CASTPTSYEQFF. The chain uses TRBV28 and TRBJ2-1, with TRBD2 matching over 7 bases. The junction had 5 bases not matched to a gene; V was cut back by 7 bases and J by 8 bases. Germline loops: CDR1 MDHEN, CDR2 SYDVKM. The CDR3 has 12 residues.

The CDR3 coding sequence is TGTGCCAGCAGTTACTCGAGCCAGACCAATGGCTACACCTTC. Protein: CASSYSSQTNGYTF. This chain uses TRBV6-2 or TRBV6-3 with TRBJ1-2, with D unclear. The CDR3 spans 14 residues. Trimming stripped 0 bases from V and 6 bases from J, with 11 bases between. Germline V gene lookup returns CDR1 MNHEY and CDR2 SVGEGT.

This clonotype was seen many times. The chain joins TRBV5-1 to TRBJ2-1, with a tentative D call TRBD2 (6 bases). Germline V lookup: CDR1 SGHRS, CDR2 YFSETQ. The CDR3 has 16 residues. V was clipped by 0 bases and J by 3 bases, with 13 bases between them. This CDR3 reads CASSLDLAWGYNEQFF. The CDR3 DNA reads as TGCGCCAGCAGCTTGGATCTAGCGTGGGGCTACAATGAGCAGTTCTTC. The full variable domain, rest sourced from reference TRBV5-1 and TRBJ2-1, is KAGVTQTPRYLIKTRGQQVTLSCSPISGHRSVSWYQQTPGQGLQFLFEYFSETQRNKGNFPGRFSGRQFSNSRSEMNVSTLELGDSALYLCASSLDLAWGYNEQFFGPGTRLTVL.

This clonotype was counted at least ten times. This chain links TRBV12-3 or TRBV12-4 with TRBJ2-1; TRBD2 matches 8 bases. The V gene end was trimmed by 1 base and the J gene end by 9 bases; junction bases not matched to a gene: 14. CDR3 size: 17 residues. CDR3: CASSLDPGLGRFGEQFF. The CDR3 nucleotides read TGTGCCAGCAGTTTAGACCCGGGACTAGGCAGATTCGGTGAGCAGTTCTTC.

The CDR3 sequence is CASSQGPRGGAGQSEQYF. For the CDR3, the DNA is TGCGCCAGCAGCCAAGGCCCTCGGGGGGGTGCGGGACAGAGCGAGCAGTACTTC. V usage is TRBV4-3 and J usage is TRBJ2-7; D might be TRBD2 (8 bases). The CDR3 is made up of 18 amino acids. V was trimmed by 1 base and J by 6 bases, leaving 25 bases between them. Germline assignment: CDR1 LGHNA and CDR2 YSLEER.

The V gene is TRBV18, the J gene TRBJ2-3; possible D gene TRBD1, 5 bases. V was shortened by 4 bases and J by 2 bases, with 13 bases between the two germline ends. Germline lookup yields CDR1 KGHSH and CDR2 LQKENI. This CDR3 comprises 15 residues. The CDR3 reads CASSLGDRYTDTQYF. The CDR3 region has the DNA TGTGCCAGCTCACTGGGTGACAGATACACAGATACGCAGTATTTT.

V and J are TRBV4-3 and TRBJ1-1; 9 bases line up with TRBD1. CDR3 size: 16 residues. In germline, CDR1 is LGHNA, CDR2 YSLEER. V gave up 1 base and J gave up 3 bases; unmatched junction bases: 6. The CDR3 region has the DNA TGCGCCAGCAGCCAAGCGCGGACAGGGGACCACACTGAAGCTTTCTTT. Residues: CASSQARTGDHTEAFF.

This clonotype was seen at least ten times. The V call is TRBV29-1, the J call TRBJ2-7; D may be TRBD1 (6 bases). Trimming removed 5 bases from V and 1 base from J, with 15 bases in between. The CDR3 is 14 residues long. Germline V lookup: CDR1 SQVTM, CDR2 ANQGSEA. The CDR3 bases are TGCAGCGTTAGAAAACGGACAGTATCCTACGAGCAGTACTTC. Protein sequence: CSVRKRTVSYEQYF.

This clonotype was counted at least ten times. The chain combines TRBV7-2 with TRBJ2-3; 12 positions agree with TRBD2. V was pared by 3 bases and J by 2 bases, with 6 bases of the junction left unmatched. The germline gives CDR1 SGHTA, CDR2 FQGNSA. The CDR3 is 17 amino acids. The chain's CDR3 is CASSFGLAGKVTDTQYF. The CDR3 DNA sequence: TGTGCCAGCAGCTTCGGACTAGCGGGGAAGGTCACAGATACGCAGTATTTT.

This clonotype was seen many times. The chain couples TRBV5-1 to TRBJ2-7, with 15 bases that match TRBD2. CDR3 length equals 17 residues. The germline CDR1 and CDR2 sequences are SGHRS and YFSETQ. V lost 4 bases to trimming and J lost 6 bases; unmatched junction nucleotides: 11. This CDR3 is CASSKGLAGGPASEQYF. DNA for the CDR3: TGCGCCAGCAGCAAGGGACTAGCGGGAGGCCCGGCATCCGAGCAGTACTTC.

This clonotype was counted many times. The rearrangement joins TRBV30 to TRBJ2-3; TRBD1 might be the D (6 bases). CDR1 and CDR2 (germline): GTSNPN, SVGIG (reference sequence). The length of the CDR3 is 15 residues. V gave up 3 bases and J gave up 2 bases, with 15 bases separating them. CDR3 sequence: CAWSFGRGFTDTQYF. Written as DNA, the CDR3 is TGTGCCTGGAGCTTCGGCAGGGGATTCACAGATACGCAGTATTTT. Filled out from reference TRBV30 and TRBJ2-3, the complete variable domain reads SQTIHQWPATLVQPVGSPLSLECTVEGTSNPNLYWYRQAAGRGLQLLFYSVGIGQISSEVPQNLSASRPQDRQFILSSKKLLLSDSGFYLCAWSFGRGFTDTQYFGPGTRLTVL.

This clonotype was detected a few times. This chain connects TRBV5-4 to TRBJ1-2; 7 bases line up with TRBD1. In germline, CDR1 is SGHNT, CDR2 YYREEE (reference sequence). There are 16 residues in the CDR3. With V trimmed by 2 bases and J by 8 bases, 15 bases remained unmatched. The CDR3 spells CASSLLSTGNMEGYTF. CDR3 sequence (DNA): TGTGCCAGCAGCTTATTGTCGACAGGGAACATGGAGGGCTACACCTTC.